This T cell receptor beta chain was documented in a study of Graves' ophthalmopathy and Graves' hyperthyroidism. Germline CDR1 GTSNPN, CDR2 SVGIG (reference sequence). Deletions cut 1 base from V and 10 bases from J, with 20 bases between. The CDR3 has 15 residues. Amplification of TCR beta CDR3 regions used RNA transcripts. Following a first-round RT-PCR that used HTBI primers, a second-round multiplex PCR was carried out. A single record per CDR3 protein comes from TCRdb applying MiXCR to the multiplex PCR reads. The sample records 650,000 to 900,000 distinct CDR3 sequences, 35% to 50% being singletons. Other autoimmune diseases, uncontrolled infections, pregnancy or lactation led to the exclusion of patients.

Sequencing used peripheral blood. The chain recombines TRBV30 with TRBJ1-5; D gene unclear. The receptor's source is an adult man with Graves' ophthalmopathy. The CDR3 nucleotides read TGTGCCTGGAGTGGGACTGGCGGATCTACCTTACCCCAGCATTTT. Translation: CAWSGTGGSTLPQHF.